Sequencing of this T cell receptor (beta chain) was carried out in a study of T cell responses to AZD1222 COVID-19 vaccine (dated by TCRdb to 2020 to 2023). In terms of the full investigation: A total of under 250 trial participants underwent TCR sequencing, of whom about 200 had received two doses of AZD1222 and around 25 had received two doses of the MenACWY control vaccine. Enrollment into the trials was organized by age into subgroups of 18-55, 56-69 and 70-plus years, and those subgroups contained approximately 160, 26 and 62 TCR-sequenced participants, respectively.

On this clone itself: Its antigen is currently not known. No per-base quality is available; no much larger clone lies one base away.

Here is what the overall study found, with its caveats: Most participants were white British and females outnumbered males, and the authors suggested that clonal diversity may have been underestimated. Spike-specific TCR breadth and depth rose significantly after two AZD1222 doses compared with day 0 and with MenACWY recipients. Conclusions about previously exposed vaccinees are limited because only six or seven AZD1222 recipients were SARS-CoV-2 seropositive at baseline. Nearly half of unique spike-specific TCRs reportedly recognized epitopes outside regions mutated in the B.1.351 and B.1.1.7 variants. The 56-69-year group was small, and its depth increase did not reach significance, likely because of low power. Because no samples from the day 14 peak response were available, repertoires could be characterized only after the peak T cell response. The vaccine-associated CD4 TCRs covered the entire spike protein, and the dominant responses fell in regions 160-218 and 743-854.

Interpreted using the paper, the time point label stands for: about 28 days (+/-7) after the second vaccine dose. AZD1222 recipients given second doses at about 4 weeks or at about 12 weeks were pooled, since spike-specific TCR depth and breadth were not found to differ between the two schedules. Samples from vaccinated people were obtained from the UK trials COV001 and COV002, which included a single-blind randomized controlled phase 2/3 trial of AZD1222 (ChAdOx1 nCoV-19) in healthy adults. For TCRbeta chain sequencing, PBMC samples were collected from trial participants at day 0 and at day 28 after the second dose. CDR1 WNHNN and CDR2 SYGVQD were looked up in the germline V gene (reference sequence). The cysteine opens and the phenylalanine closes a CDR3 of 13 amino acids. CDR3 DNA only is kept here, 39 bases in frame from base 1. V is shortened by 6 bases, J by 7 bases, and the region joining them spans 10 bases.

The CDR3 regions of human TCRbeta chains were subjected to immunosequencing. Per the authors' processing: Repertoire TCRs were checked for matches against a reference library of SARS-CoV-2-specific TCRs that had been generated using the MIRA antigen-specificity platform. Breadth meant the fraction of unique TCRs that were SARS-CoV-2-associated, whereas depth meant the fraction of total T cells that were SARS-CoV-2-associated. Using the MIRA data, each spike-specific TCR was assigned both to the spike region to which the TCR was reactive and to a CD4 or CD8 class. Log10-transformed breadth and depth values were compared by one-way ANOVA with Sidak's multiple comparisons tests. The clones in this table, taken by TCRdb from immuneACCESS, are in-frame only. Not every clone is retained; where verified, under half of the shortfall comes from an unresolved V gene, and the cause of the rest is unknown. V, J and clone size are taken as reported in that table, and D and trimming were inferred from the DNA itself. This sample lists under 150,000 clones; roughly nine tenths were detected once. The ten most abundant clones make up around a tenth of the sample.

The input for sequencing was peripheral blood, taken 28 days after the second AZD1222 dose. This sequence uses TRBV10-1 and TRBJ1-6, with TRBD1 tentatively as D gene (5 bases match). The clonotype comes from an adult who received the AZD1222 COVID-19 vaccine. The CDR3 reads CASSRDGNSPLHF. The nucleotides are TGCGCCAGCAGCAGGGATGGAAATTCACCCCTCCACTTT.